Included here is one TCR beta chain sequence, with context. The data derive from a study of control samples from healthy donors and cancer patients. Libraries were prepared by immunoSEQ multiplex PCR; TCRdb keeps only in-frame clonotypes and omits some of them. The sample contains around 74,000 clones, almost 95% of which appear only once. Sequencing used blood. This TCR came from a woman between 55 and 75 years old in good health.

The CDR3 spells CASSPPRVGNQAGKLFF. The CDR3 nucleotides read TGTGCCAGCTCACCACCCCGGGTTGGAAATCAAGCGGGAAAACTGTTTTTT. The rearrangement uses TRBV18 and TRBJ1-4; D is unclear. Between the trimmed V and J ends, which lost 0 bases and 10 bases, there was a span of 21 bases. In germline, CDR1 is KGHSH, CDR2 LQKENI. The CDR3 runs to 17 residues.